Sequencing of this TCR beta chain was carried out in a study of T-cell memory formation after mild COVID-19. Study-wide results and limits: Contracting clones from day 15 to 85 had balanced CD4/CD8; later expanders favoured CD4+.

TCRdb called the 5' RACE reads again in MiXCR, with one record for every CDR3 protein. Of around 340,000 distinct CDR3 sequences in the sample, 13% were seen once. V shed 0 bases and J shed 0 bases, with 10 bases lying between them. CDR1 is MGHRA, CDR2 YSYEKL, per germline. CDR3 size: 16 residues. At least ten counts were recorded for this clonotype. Its antigen remains unidentified. The rearrangement joins TRBV4-1 to TRBJ2-3; D call uncertain. The sequence was obtained from a man between 18 and 29 years old who had mild COVID-19 (a few samples of this study predate the infection). Cell type and time point are not known. The sample taken for sequencing was PBMCs or a T cell subset sorted from them (not recorded which). CDR3 residues: CASSQEAPPSTDTQYF. As DNA, the CDR3 is TGCGCCAGCAGCCAAGAAGCTCCACCTAGCACAGATACGCAGTATTTT.